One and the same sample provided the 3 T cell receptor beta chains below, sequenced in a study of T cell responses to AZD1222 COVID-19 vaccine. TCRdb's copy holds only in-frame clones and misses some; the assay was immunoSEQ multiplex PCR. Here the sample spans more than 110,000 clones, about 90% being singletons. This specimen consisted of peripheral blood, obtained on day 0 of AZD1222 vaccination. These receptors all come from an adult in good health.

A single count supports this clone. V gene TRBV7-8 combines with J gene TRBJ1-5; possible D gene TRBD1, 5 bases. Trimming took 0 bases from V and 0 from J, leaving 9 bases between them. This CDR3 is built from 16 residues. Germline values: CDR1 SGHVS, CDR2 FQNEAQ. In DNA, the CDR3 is TGTGCCAGCAGCTTAGCCGGGGGGAATAGCAATCAGCCCCAGCATTTT. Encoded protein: CASSLAGGNSNQPQHF.

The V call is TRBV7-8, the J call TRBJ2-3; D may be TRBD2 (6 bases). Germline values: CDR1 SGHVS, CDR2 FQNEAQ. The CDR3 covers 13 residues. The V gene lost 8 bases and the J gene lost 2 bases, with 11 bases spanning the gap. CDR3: CASGRGNTDTQYF. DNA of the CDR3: TGTGCCAGCGGCCGGGGGAACACAGATACGCAGTATTTT.

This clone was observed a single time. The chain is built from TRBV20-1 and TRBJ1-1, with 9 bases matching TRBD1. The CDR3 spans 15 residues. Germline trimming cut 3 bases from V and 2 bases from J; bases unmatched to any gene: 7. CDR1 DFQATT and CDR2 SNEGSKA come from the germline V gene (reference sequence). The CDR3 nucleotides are TGCAGTGCTAGTCGGGGACAGGGACTCAACACTGAAGCTTTCTTT. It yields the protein CSASRGQGLNTEAFF.